The 27 T cell receptor beta chains below were found in one sample sequenced in a study of cytomegalovirus exposure and HLA in healthy donors. With 60 Vbeta and 13 Jbeta primers, the PCR was carried out. Repertoires were generated with immunoSEQ multiplex PCR, while TCRdb's copy carries only in-frame clones and drops some. The table records 150,000 to 250,000 clones, roughly 72% of them present only once. Sequenced input: PBMCs. Every receptor here comes from a young man in good health and CMV-seronegative.

The J gene is TRBJ2-7, the V gene TRBV10-3, with unresolved D. V was cut by 9 bases and J by 0 bases, with 9 bases left in between. Looked up from germline, CDR1 is ENHRY and CDR2 is SYGVKD. This CDR3 is built from 12 residues. The CDR3 nucleotides are TGTGCCATGGCAGCGAACTCCTACGAGCAGTACTTC. Protein sequence: CAMAANSYEQYF.

The rearrangement joins TRBV28 to TRBJ2-1; maybe TRBD2 (5 bases). Germline lookup yields CDR1 MDHEN and CDR2 SYDVKM. CDR3 size: 13 residues. V was pared by 3 bases and J by 8 bases, with 11 bases between. The CDR3: CASSFPGSDEQFF. CDR3 coding DNA: TGTGCCAGCAGTTTCCCGGGGAGCGATGAGCAGTTCTTC.

The chain couples TRBV6-4 to TRBJ2-6; 9 bases match TRBD2. Germline trimming cut 4 bases from V and 1 base from J; bases unmatched to any gene: 5. The CDR3 runs 17 residues. Germline-derived CDR1 and CDR2 are MRHNA and SNTAGT. In DNA form, the CDR3 reads TGTGCCAGCAGTGCTAGCGCGGGGGGGTCTGGGGCCAACGTCCTGACTTTC. Amino acid sequence: CASSASAGGSGANVLTF.

The V and J genes are TRBV18 and TRBJ1-5; maybe TRBD1 (5 bases). The germline gives CDR1 KGHSH, CDR2 LQKENI. CDR3 length equals 15 residues. V lost 3 bases and J lost 5, with 14 bases in between. The CDR3 sequence is CASSPLQGWDQPQHF. The CDR3 bases are TGTGCCAGCTCACCTCTTCAGGGTTGGGATCAGCCCCAGCATTTT.

The chain combines TRBV6-1 with TRBJ2-7; tentatively, D is TRBD2 (6 bases). Trimming cost V 6 bases and J 2 bases, with 17 bases left between them. The CDR3 totals 15 residues. Germline CDR1 MNHNS, CDR2 SASEGT. The CDR3 bases are TGTGCCAGCAGCGGCGCGGGATCAATTGCCTACGAGCAGTACTTC. It codes for CASSGAGSIAYEQYF.

This clone turned up a few times. V usage is TRBV10-2 and J usage is TRBJ2-1; perhaps TRBD2 as D (5 bases). Trimming took 7 bases from V and 4 from J, leaving 11 bases between them. CDR3 length equals 13 residues. CDR1 and CDR2 from the germline V gene are WSHSY and SAAADI. The CDR3 region is CASIGRTYNEQFF. CDR3 bases: TGCGCCAGCATAGGACGGACTTACAATGAGCAGTTCTTC.

This rearrangement joins TRBV9 to TRBJ2-5; perhaps TRBD1 as D (5 bases). Between the trimmed V and J ends, which lost 3 bases and 5 bases, there was a span of 8 bases. The germline gives CDR1 SGDLS, CDR2 YYNGEE. The CDR3 covers 12 residues. The CDR3 DNA reads TGTGCCAGCAGCGCCGCAGGGGAGACCCAGTACTTC. It is translated as CASSAAGETQYF.

This chain's CDR3 is CASRTGALDSNQPQHF. The CDR3 DNA sequence: TGTGCCAGTAGGACAGGGGCCCTCGATAGCAATCAGCCCCAGCATTTT. V is TRBV19 and J is TRBJ1-5; 8 bases map to TRBD1. With 6 bases clipped from V and 0 bases from J, the junction kept 7 bases outside the gene matches. Germline values: CDR1 LNHDA, CDR2 SQIVND (reference sequence). There are 16 residues in the CDR3.

The chain is built from TRBV19 and TRBJ2-3; a weak D match, TRBD1 (5 bases). CDR3 size: 16 residues. V lost 6 bases, J lost 0 bases, and 16 bases lay in between. Germline V gene data show CDR1 as LNHDA and CDR2 as SQIVND (reference sequence). The DNA for the CDR3 is TGTGCCAGTAGGGGGCTACTATCCTCTAGCACAGATACGCAGTATTTT. It specifies CASRGLLSSSTDTQYF.

V and J are TRBV6-1 and TRBJ1-2; D perhaps matches TRBD1 (6 bases). This CDR3 has 12 residues. V lost 8 bases and J lost 2, with 9 bases in between. Germline lookup yields CDR1 MNHNS and CDR2 SASEGT. CDR3 sequence (DNA): TGTGCCAGCTTACAGGGAAACTATGGCTACACCTTC. It translates to CASLQGNYGYTF.

V gene TRBV7-9 combines with J gene TRBJ1-5, with 10 bases fitting TRBD1. This CDR3 contains 16 residues. With 2 bases clipped from V and 6 bases from J, the junction kept 7 bases outside the gene matches. CDR1 SEHNR and CDR2 FQNEAQ come from the germline V gene (reference sequence). This CDR3 reads CASSLSGTGDGQPQHF. Here the CDR3 DNA reads TGTGCCAGCAGCTTATCCGGGACAGGGGATGGTCAGCCCCAGCATTTT.

This chain joins TRBV9 and TRBJ2-7; TRBD1 might be the D (5 bases). CDR1 is SGDLS and CDR2 is YYNGEE in the germline V gene. Between the trimmed V and J ends, which lost 3 bases and 3 bases, there was a span of 7 bases. CDR3 length: 12 amino acids. This chain's CDR3 is CASSGDSYEQYF. The CDR3, as DNA: TGTGCCAGCAGCGGCGACAGCTACGAGCAGTACTTC.

This chain joins TRBV29-1 and TRBJ1-1; tentatively, D is TRBD1 (5 bases). Germline CDR1 and CDR2: SQVTM and ANQGSEA. The length of the CDR3 is 13 residues. Trimming removed 4 bases at V and 1 base at J, with 10 bases between. CDR3 DNA: TGCAGCGTTGGGGGACTTCAGAACACTGAAGCTTTCTTT. It encodes CSVGGLQNTEAFF.

This clone showed up just once. This chain connects TRBV18 to TRBJ1-5; 8 bases map to TRBD1. V dropped 3 bases and J dropped 5; count of bases not matched to a gene: 6. Germline V gene sequence: CDR1 KGHSH, CDR2 LQKENI. CDR3 length: 15 residues. CDR3 DNA: TGTGCCAGCTCACCGTTAAACAGGGGGGATCAGCCCCAGCATTTT. It codes for CASSPLNRGDQPQHF.

The rearrangement joins TRBV2 to TRBJ2-7, with a possible D match to TRBD1 (5 bases). Trimming took 6 bases from V and 1 from J, leaving 22 bases between them. The CDR3 totals 17 residues. The germline gives CDR1 SNHLY, CDR2 FYNNEI. The CDR3, as DNA: TGTGCCAGCAGACGCGATCAGGGTTTGAGTAGGTCCTACGAGCAGTACTTC. Encoded protein: CASRRDQGLSRSYEQYF.

This chain uses TRBV5-8 with TRBJ1-2; 7 positions match TRBD1. Germline trimming cut 5 bases from V and 2 bases from J; bases unmatched to any gene: 3. This CDR3 has 13 residues. Germline assignment: CDR1 SGHTS and CDR2 YDEGEE. Here the CDR3 reads CASSLQGNYGYTF. The CDR3 nucleotides are TGTGCCAGCAGTTTACAGGGGAACTATGGCTACACCTTC.

The J gene is TRBJ1-1, the V gene TRBV9; D is ambiguous. CDR1 and CDR2 from the germline V gene are SGDLS and YYNGEE. V was shortened by 4 bases and J by 0 bases, with 10 bases between the two germline ends. This CDR3 has 14 amino acids. DNA of the CDR3: TGTGCCAGCAGCCCAACACCCTTGAACACTGAAGCTTTCTTT. It specifies CASSPTPLNTEAFF.

V and J are TRBV6-5 and TRBJ1-4; possibly TRBD1 for D (5 bases). Germline V CDR1 and CDR2: MNHEY, SVGAGI. The length of the CDR3 is 16 residues. The ends were cut back, 0 bases at V and 3 bases at J, with 11 bases in the middle. CDR3 in amino acids: CASSYSIGVANEKLFF. CDR3 nucleotides: TGTGCCAGCAGTTACTCGATAGGGGTGGCTAATGAAAAACTGTTTTTT.

The genes are TRBV6-5 and TRBJ1-5, with D perhaps TRBD1 (6 bases). Trimming removed 2 bases from V and 3 bases from J, with 11 bases in between. The length of the CDR3 is 15 residues. Germline loops: CDR1 MNHEY, CDR2 SVGAGI. The CDR3 DNA reads TGTGCCAGCAGTTACGGGGGGGGCTACAATCAGCCCCAGCATTTT. Translating gives CASSYGGGYNQPQHF.

In nucleotides, the CDR3 is TGTGCCATCAGCCCAACAGGGATAGGCACCGGGGAGCTGTTTTTT. This sequence encodes CAISPTGIGTGELFF. V and J are TRBV10-3 and TRBJ2-2; D may be TRBD1 (6 bases). Deletions cut 6 bases from V and 4 bases from J, with 15 bases between. The CDR3 has 15 residues. Germline V gene lookup returns CDR1 ENHRY and CDR2 SYGVKD.

The chain joins TRBV19 to TRBJ2-2; TRBD1 is a possible D gene (5 bases). The V end lost 5 bases, the J end lost 4 bases, and 14 bases lay between the germline ends. The CDR3 contains 15 residues. Germline lookup yields CDR1 LNHDA and CDR2 SQIVND (reference sequence). This chain's CDR3 is CASSVLGGATGELFF. CDR3 nucleotides: TGTGCCAGTAGTGTGCTTGGTGGGGCCACCGGGGAGCTGTTTTTT.

In DNA, the CDR3 is TGTGCCATCAAGGACAGCTTACTCTCCTACGAGCAGTACTTC. It yields the protein CAIKDSLLSYEQYF. The V gene is TRBV10-3, the J gene TRBJ2-7, with D possibly matching TRBD1 (6 bases). This CDR3 is 14 amino acids long. The V gene's germline CDR1 is ENHRY and CDR2 SYGVKD. Trimming left V 7 bases short and J 0 bases short, with 13 bases between.

The chain employs TRBV11-3 and TRBJ2-3, with 7 bases matching TRBD1. The CDR3 runs 15 residues. After removal of 2 bases from V and 0 bases from J, the junction contained 2 bases not matched to a gene. From germline, CDR1 is SGHNT and CDR2 YENEEA. This CDR3 is CASSLRTGSTDTQYF. CDR3 DNA sequence: TGTGCCAGCAGCTTAAGGACAGGTAGCACAGATACGCAGTATTTT.

The chain employs TRBV2 and TRBJ2-7; 7 nucleotides align to TRBD1. V was pared by 8 bases and J by 1 base, with 5 bases of the junction left unmatched. The germline CDR1 and CDR2 sequences are SNHLY and FYNNEI. The CDR3 is made up of 13 amino acids. This chain's CDR3 is CASGTDKSYEQYF. Here the CDR3 DNA reads TGTGCCAGCGGGACAGACAAATCCTACGAGCAGTACTTC.

This clone was seen only a few times. CDR3 DNA sequence: TGTGCCAGCAGTGAAAGGTCTAGAGTTACAGATACGCAGTATTTT. It specifies CASSERSRVTDTQYF. The J gene is TRBJ2-3, the V gene TRBV6-1; D is unresolved. CDR3 length equals 15 residues. V was pared by 2 bases and J by 3 bases, with 12 bases between. CDR1 is MNHNS and CDR2 is SASEGT in the germline V gene.

The V and J genes are TRBV11-2 and TRBJ2-5, with 8 bases aligning to TRBD1. This CDR3 has 15 residues. Germline assignment: CDR1 SGHAT and CDR2 FQNNGV. With V trimmed by 0 bases and J by 5 bases, 5 bases remained unmatched. In nucleotides, the CDR3 is TGTGCCAGCAGCTTAGAGGCAGGGGGCTTGGAGACCCAGTACTTC. This gives the protein CASSLEAGGLETQYF.

This clone occurred once. The CDR3 DNA reads TGTGCCAGCAGCGTAGTGGGACAGGGGATCACAGATACGCAGTATTTT. Protein sequence: CASSVVGQGITDTQYF. The chain carries TRBV9 and TRBJ2-3; 10 bases align to TRBD1. V gave up 0 bases and J gave up 2 bases; unmatched junction bases: 3. Germline V gene lookup returns CDR1 SGDLS and CDR2 YYNGEE. This CDR3 contains 16 residues.